The clone carrying this T cell receptor beta chain has more than one count but fewer than ten. Its cognate antigen is unknown. Germline CDR1 reads MGHRA; CDR2 reads YSYEKL. V was cut by 1 base and J by 0 bases, with 13 bases left in between. This CDR3 has 17 residues. This specimen comes from a study of beta chain features in type 1 diabetes. Whole-study results and caveats: The study found moderately but significantly shorter TCRB CDR3s in all four CD4+ subsets of Type 1 diabetes patients.

Expressed TCRB transcripts were sequenced, since all the RNA that had been isolated was reverse transcribed. The assay was immunoSEQ multiplex PCR, and TCRdb's table has in-frame clones only and misses some. Here the sample spans approximately 260,000 clones, around 21% being singletons. Input material: naive CD4+ T cells from blood. The chain has TRBV4-1 and TRBJ2-1; D is unresolved. This receptor was obtained from a woman aged 40 to 50 with type 1 diabetes. CDR3 coding DNA: TGCGCCAGCAGCCAAGGATTCACCGCGAGCTCCTACAATGAGCAGTTCTTC. It encodes CASSQGFTASSYNEQFF.